What follows describes a single TCR beta chain. Its antigen remains unidentified. This CDR3 is built from 18 residues. Germline CDR1 is SGHDT and CDR2 is YYEEEE. V lost 2 bases, J lost 0 bases, and 15 bases lay in between. Naivety among CD8 cells was defined by CD45RO negativity and positive CCR7 selection, thereby excluding terminally differentiated effector memory CD45RA+ cells. Assay used: immunoSEQ multiplex PCR; TCRdb lists only in-frame clones, some missing. The sample includes hundreds of thousands of clones, about 95% of them seen just once. This specimen belongs to a study of shared clonotypes between healthy human individuals. Study conclusions and caveats: Rarefaction revealed incomplete sorted-subset sequencing despite large depth. It was the non-shared clonotypes that had lower generation probabilities than clonotypes shared by all four donors.

The rearrangement joins TRBV5-6 to TRBJ2-6, with D possibly being TRBD1 or TRBD2 (6 bases each). The specimen sequenced was naive CD8+ T cells sorted from blood. This TCR was recovered from a woman in her 30s in good health. The CDR3 sequence is CASSFPGAKLSGANVLTF. CDR3 DNA sequence: TGTGCCAGCAGCTTCCCGGGGGCGAAACTCTCTGGGGCCAACGTCCTGACTTTC.